This T cell receptor (beta chain) was recovered during a study of a mutant IDH1 vaccine in newly diagnosed glioma. Study as a whole: Sex among treated patients split 62.5% male, approximately 38% female; mean age was approximately 41 years. Antecedent treatment encompassed radiotherapy, temozolomide, or their combination; the majority received both.

Measured with immunoSEQ multiplex PCR; TCRdb has only the in-frame clones, and not every one. Among around 65,000 clones, roughly 80% were seen once, and the ten largest hold about 6%. The CDR3 has 16 amino acids. The germline gives CDR1 MGHRA, CDR2 YSYEKL. J lost 0 bases, V lost 4 bases, and 3 bases had no gene match. The time point is: week 11, during vaccination. Doses comprised 300 ug of mutant IDH1 20-mer peptide each, plus topical imiquimod. Donors' newly diagnosed IDH1-mutant WHO grade 3 or 4 astrocytomas lacked nuclear ATRX. Remarks on this clone: Its target is unknown.

Sequenced here: PBMCs, sampled from a glioma patient whose treatment included an IDH1 peptide vaccine. The genes are TRBV4-1 and TRBJ2-2, with TRBD1 identical over 9 bases. The sequence was obtained from a man between 45 and 60 years old with glioma. The CDR3 sequence is CASSRRDRANTGELFF. In DNA, the CDR3 is TGCGCCAGCAGCCGTAGGGACAGGGCGAACACCGGGGAGCTGTTTTTT.